This T cell receptor beta chain was identified in a study of T cell repertoires in cytomegalovirus infection. Study summary: Public TCR beta signatures were indicative of both CMV infection and a matching HLA type.

TCRdb re-called the reads through MiXCR, storing one row per CDR3 protein. The data hold about 130,000 distinct CDR3 sequences, with approximately 24% observed a single time. The CDR3 runs to 15 residues. Trimming pared 4 bases from V and 4 bases from J, leaving 16 bases between. Germline CDR1 SGHDT, CDR2 YYEEEE. This clonotype was detected ten times or more. The antigen remains undetermined. Study results and caveats: Totalled public TCR beta family frequency picked out people who carried CMV plus the relevant HLA.

The V and J genes are TRBV5-6 and TRBJ2-3, with D perhaps TRBD1 or TRBD2 (5 bases each). The material sequenced was PBMCs, sequenced either directly or after in vitro stimulation (not recorded which). The receptor was isolated from a human donor in good health (CMV status not recorded). Some clones in this sample may be carry-over from other donors' samples. Written as DNA, the CDR3 is TGTGCCAGCAGCCATGGGGACCGACCCTCAGATACGCAGTATTTT. This gives the protein CASSHGDRPSDTQYF. The variable domain in full, completed from reference TRBV5-6 and TRBJ2-3, reads DAGVTQSPTHLIKTRGQQVTLRCSPKSGHDTVSWYQQALGQGPQFIFQYYEEEERQRGNFPDRFSGHQFPNYSSELNVNALLLGDSALYLCASSHGDRPSDTQYFGPGTRLTVL.